This record covers a single T cell receptor beta chain. Sequence at one end of the junction differs from germline and may be a read error. The data originate from a study of shared clonotypes between healthy human individuals. The data were produced by immunoSEQ multiplex PCR, yet TCRdb's version contains in-frame clones alone and is incomplete. The sample gives roughly 2.5 million clones, over 85% of which show up once; around 0.15% is in the top ten. CDR3 length equals 15 residues. Germline V gene data show CDR1 as SGHRS and CDR2 as YFSETQ. This chain uses TRBV5-1 with TRBJ1-3, with a weak D call TRBD1 (5 bases). The source is a man younger than 35 in good health. The sample was naive CD4+ T cells sorted from blood. Subset of the sample: CD45RA+ positively selected. CDR3 protein: CASSSRVLSGNTIYF. The CDR3 region has the DNA TGTGCCAGCAGCTCCAGGGTTCTCTCTGGAAACACCATATATTTT.